What follows are 2 T cell receptor beta chains derived from one specimen sequenced in a study of technical replicates of blood from several donors. The table came from immunoSEQ multiplex PCR; TCRdb's copy has only in-frame clones and leaves some out. Of about 67,000 clones in the sample, nearly 98% were seen once. The sample was T cells isolated from PBMCs. The receptors were sampled from a human donor in good health.

The chain couples TRBV10-1 to TRBJ2-7; 10 positions match TRBD2. Germline values: CDR1 WNHNN, CDR2 SYGVQD (reference sequence). With V trimmed by 6 bases and J by 2 bases, 10 bases remained unmatched. The CDR3 loop spans 16 amino acids. CDR3 protein: CASSDILAGVTYEQYF. The CDR3 bases are TGCGCCAGCAGCGACATTCTAGCGGGAGTTACCTACGAGCAGTACTTC.

V and J are TRBV18 and TRBJ2-5, with no clear D. The CDR3 runs 15 residues. Germline V CDR1 and CDR2: KGHSH, LQKENI. V lost 1 base to trimming and J lost 2 bases, with 11 bases between them. The CDR3 loop reads CASSPQPKHQETQYF. For the CDR3, the DNA is TGTGCCAGCTCACCACAGCCCAAGCATCAAGAGACCCAGTACTTC.